The 20 T cell receptor beta chains in this list originate from one sample, sequenced in a study of tumor-infiltrating lymphocytes in primary liver carcinoma. The template, around 540 ng total RNA, yielded TCR beta cDNA made with a constant-region primer. Three-round nested multiplex PCR performed with slightly modified ARM-PCR produced the TCR beta libraries. The study ran its first two PCR rounds for around 10 cycles each, using TRBV1-TRBV30 forward primers and a C-beta reverse primer. TCRdb reprocessed the multiplex PCR reads with MiXCR, giving one entry per CDR3 protein. The profile covers about 120,000 distinct CDR3 sequences, with less than 75% appearing a single time and around 8.1% taken by the ten largest. Without any cell sorting, about 20-32 mg of bulk tissue yielded co-extracted RNA and DNA. Input material: tumor-adjacent normal liver tissue. The receptors were sampled from a woman aged 60-75 years with primary liver carcinoma and hepatitis B virus infection.

Notes on this clonotype: One end of the junction fails to match germline, which may point to a read error. The V gene is TRBV4-1, the J gene TRBJ1-2; D unresolved. Germline assignment: CDR1 MGHRA and CDR2 YSYEKL. The CDR3 totals 11 residues. CDR3 nucleotides: TGTGCCAGCAGCCCCGGGGATGCATACACATTC. This codes for CASSPGDAYTF.

Points on this clonotype: One junction end disagrees with the germline gene, perhaps due to a read error. The rearrangement joins TRBV4-2 to TRBJ2-7, with 8 bases matching TRBD2. The CDR3 totals 16 residues. The germline gives CDR1 LGHNA, CDR2 YNFKEQ. The CDR3 DNA reads as TGTGCCGACAGCCTCGGGACTAGTGGGAGGGTCAACGAACAGTACTTC. Protein sequence: CADSLGTSGRVNEQYF.

V usage is TRBV28 and J usage is TRBJ2-7; D may correspond to TRBD1 or TRBD2 (5 bases each). The CDR3 consists of 15 residues. Germline CDR1 is MDHEN and CDR2 is SYDVKM. V was clipped by 6 bases and J by 0 bases, with 15 bases between them. The CDR3 loop is CASSPGTLSSYEQYF. The CDR3 DNA reads TGTGCCAGCAGCCCCGGGACCCTGAGCTCCTACGAGCAGTACTTC.

This sequence joins TRBV28 and TRBJ2-2; TRBD2 agrees at 11 bases. Germline CDR1 reads MDHEN; CDR2 reads SYDVKM. The length of the CDR3 is 15 residues. The V gene end was trimmed by 8 bases and the J gene end by 3 bases; junction bases not matched to a gene: 5. The CDR3 sequence: CASGGTSGDTGELFF. The CDR3 bases are TGTGCCAGCGGTGGGACTAGCGGAGACACCGGGGAGCTGTTTTTT.

This clonotype was counted between two and nine times. This likely comes from a read error, as the CDR3 has no conserved phenylalanine or tryptophan at its end. The V call is TRBV7-8, the J call TRBJ2-7, with D possibly being TRBD2 (5 bases). This CDR3 has 14 residues. The germline V gene has CDR1 SGHVS and CDR2 FQNEAQ. V gave up 1 base and J gave up 7 bases, with 14 bases separating them. CDR3 residues: CASSLVLDSGEQYL. The CDR3 coding sequence is TGTGCCAGCAGCTTAGTCTTGGACTCGGGGGAGCAGTACCTC.

This clonotype came up once. The junction departs from the called germline gene at one end, perhaps through a read error. The chain recombines TRBV4-2 with TRBJ1-1, with D uncertain. Germline V CDR1 and CDR2: LGHNA, YNFKEQ. The CDR3 runs 16 residues. This chain's CDR3 is CASSQEGGVVVTDAFF. The CDR3 coding sequence is TGTGCCAGTAGCCAAGAAGGTGGTGTGGTAGTAACTGATGCTTTCTTT.

This clonotype appeared many times. The V gene is TRBV6-5, the J gene TRBJ1-1; 10 nucleotides match TRBD1. CDR3 length: 16 amino acids. Per germline, CDR1 MNHEY and CDR2 SVGAGI. Trimming at V came to 6 bases and at J to 0 bases, leaving 7 bases not matched to a gene. The CDR3 is CASSRDRGFMNTEAFF. The CDR3 DNA sequence: TGTGCCAGCAGCCGGGACAGGGGTTTTATGAACACTGAAGCTTTCTTT.

This clonotype was picked up many times. The chain is built from TRBV7-9 and TRBJ2-3; 7 bases are a match to TRBD2. Germline V CDR1 and CDR2: SEHNR, FQNEAQ (reference sequence). After removal of 3 bases from V and 2 bases from J, the junction contained 8 bases not matched to a gene. The CDR3 sequence is 16 residues long. As DNA, the CDR3 is TGTGCCAGCAGCTTCCTTCGGGCGGGAGCCACAGATACGCAGTATTTT. The encoded protein is CASSFLRAGATDTQYF. The full variable domain, in which reference TRBV7-9 and TRBJ2-3 provide the parts outside the CDR3, is DTGVSQNPRHKITKRGQNVTFRCDPISEHNRLYWYRQTLGQGPEFLTYFQNEAQLEKSRLLSDRFSAERPKGSFSTLEIQRTEQGDSAMYLCASSFLRAGATDTQYFGPGTRLTVL.

About this clonotype: A much larger clone differs by one base, so this may be a read error. The chain is built from TRBV10-3 and TRBJ2-1; D is uncertain. Germline-derived CDR1 and CDR2 are ENHRY and SYGVKD. The CDR3 totals 14 residues. CDR3 amino acids: CAISPFREINEQLF. DNA of the CDR3: TGTGCCATCAGCCCCTTTAGGGAAATAAATGAGCAGCTCTTC.

About this clonotype: A much bigger clone sits one base away, suggesting this may be a read error. This chain uses TRBV28 with TRBJ1-1; D gene uncertain. V was trimmed by 8 bases and J by 10 bases, leaving 17 bases between them. Per the germline V gene, CDR1 is MDHEN and CDR2 is SYDVKM. This CDR3 is 12 amino acids long. CDR3 in amino acids: CASGSVALVAFF. In nucleotides, the CDR3 is TGTGCCAGCGGGTCGGTGGCGTTAGTAGCTTTCTTT. Full variable domain (outside the CDR3, taken from reference TRBV28 and TRBJ1-1): DVKVTQSSRYLVKRTGEKVFLECVQDMDHENMFWYRQDPGLGLRLIYFSYDVKMKEKGDIPEGYSVSREKKERFSLILESASTNQTSMYLCASGSVALVAFFGQGTRLTVV.

Turning to this clonotype: Germline is not matched at one junction end, which may reflect a read error. The CDR3: CTSTYEGRGEQFF. CDR3 nucleotides: TGTACCAGCACCTATGAGGGGAGGGGTGAGCAGTTCTTC. J is TRBJ2-1 and V is TRBV6-6; 7 bases map to TRBD2. The CDR3 has 13 amino acids. The germline CDR1 and CDR2 sequences are MNHNY and SVGAGI (reference sequence).

The chain joins TRBV29-1 to TRBJ2-2, with 10 bases lining up with TRBD1. The germline CDR1 and CDR2 sequences are SQVTM and ANQGSEA. V was clipped by 7 bases and J by 9 bases; unmatched bases: 11. The CDR3 is 14 amino acids. The CDR3 here is CSAKDRGNNRELFF. The CDR3 DNA follows: TGCAGCGCCAAGGACAGGGGGAACAACAGGGAGCTGTTTTTT.

The V gene is TRBV4-1, the J gene TRBJ2-7; maybe TRBD1 (6 bases). CDR1 is MGHRA and CDR2 is YSYEKL in the germline V gene. V dropped 1 base and J dropped 13 bases, with 20 bases sitting between them. The CDR3 covers 14 residues. The CDR3 loop reads CASSQGNRVGDQYF. CDR3 DNA sequence: TGCGCCAGCAGCCAAGGTAACAGGGTAGGCGATCAATACTTC.

By share, this clonotype counts as medium-sized. The chain employs TRBV5-1 and TRBJ1-2; D gene uncertain. V shed 4 bases and J shed 5 bases, with 9 bases lying between them. This CDR3 region has 12 residues. The germline V gene has CDR1 SGHRS and CDR2 YFSETQ. DNA for the CDR3: TGCGCCAGCAGCCGAGATTCATATGGCTACACCTTC. As protein: CASSRDSYGYTF.

Details on this clonotype: The junction does not match germline at one end; this may be a read error. The chain links TRBV4-2 to TRBJ1-4; possibly TRBD1 for D (5 bases). The CDR3 is 14 amino acids. Germline V gene lookup returns CDR1 LGHNA and CDR2 YNFKEQ. The CDR3 spells CASNLSRGREKLFF. The CDR3, as DNA: TGTGCCAGCAACCTTTCGAGGGGTAGGGAAAAGCTGTTTTTT.

About this clonotype itself: Relative to the germline gene, one junction end is altered; a read error may explain this. The DNA of the CDR3 is TGTGCCTGCAGTCGACAGGGGACGGCCACTGAACCTTTCTTT. Its protein product is CACSRQGTATEPFF. The V call is TRBV12-3 or TRBV12-4, the J call TRBJ1-1, with 8 bases matching TRBD1. The CDR3 runs to 14 residues.

The rearrangement uses TRBV29-1 and TRBJ2-1, with D tentatively TRBD2 (5 bases). Between the trimmed V and J ends, which lost 6 bases and 5 bases, there was a span of 26 bases. The CDR3 has 17 amino acids. From germline, CDR1 is SQVTM and CDR2 ANQGSEA. In DNA form, the CDR3 reads TGCAGCGTCACGGTAGCTTTACTAGAGGGAGTAGACAATGAGCAGTTCTTC. Its protein product is CSVTVALLEGVDNEQFF.

This clonotype was seen a single time. The CDR3 protein is CASSFGREHTCTQYF. CDR3 bases: TGTGCCAGCAGTTTCGGGCGGGAGCACACATGTACGCAGTATTTT. The chain carries TRBV12-3 or TRBV12-4 and TRBJ2-3; 7 nucleotides agree with TRBD2. Unmatched junction bases numbered 11, after V lost 3 bases and J lost 8 bases. The CDR3 loop spans 15 amino acids.

About this clonotype: This may come from a read error, since a much larger clone is one base off. This CDR3 fails to terminate in the conserved phenylalanine or tryptophan, so it likely reflects a read error. The V gene is TRBV9, the J gene TRBJ2-1; 9 positions match TRBD1. CDR1 is SGDLS and CDR2 is YYNGEE in the germline V gene. The junction had 4 bases not matched to a gene; V was cut back by 3 bases and J by 0 bases. This CDR3 has 16 amino acids. This chain's CDR3 is CASSAPGQGSYNEQFI. CDR3 DNA sequence: TGTGCCAGCAGCGCCCCGGGACAGGGCTCCTACAATGAGCAGTTCATC.

Comment on this clonotype: A read error is likely, as this CDR3 ends without the conserved phenylalanine or tryptophan. The V and J genes are TRBV7-8 and TRBJ2-3; 8 bases are shared with TRBD1. Germline CDR1 reads SGHVS; CDR2 reads FQNEAQ. The CDR3 totals 18 residues. Germline trimming cut 5 bases from V and 4 bases from J; bases unmatched to any gene: 17. The CDR3 loop reads CASSLGQASWGSSDTQYY. CDR3 coding DNA: TGTGCCAGCAGCCTGGGACAGGCGTCCTGGGGTAGCTCAGATACGCAGTATTAT.